The clone carrying this T cell receptor (beta chain) was recorded a few times. Reverse transcription of extracted RNA yielded cDNA, which provided the sequencing template. Data came from immunoSEQ multiplex PCR; TCRdb stores just in-frame clones and leaves some out. The sample carries around 100,000 clones, 50% to 60% recorded once. The data derive from a study of CD8+ T cells in alopecia areata. The treatment is: oral pan-JAK inhibitor, 5-10 mg twice daily. The sequence came from a human donor with alopecia areata. The sequences come from CD8+ T cells sorted from blood, collected at approximately week 61, from a patient treated with tofacitinib.

CDR3 DNA sequence: TGTGCCAGCAGTGGGACGGAGCAGTTCTTC. Protein sequence: CASSGTEQFF. This chain connects TRBV5-5 to TRBJ2-1; D tentatively reads TRBD1 or TRBD2 (5 bases each). There are 10 residues in the CDR3. V was cut by 5 bases and J by 10 bases, with 7 bases left in between. Germline V CDR1 and CDR2: SGHKS, YYEKEE (reference sequence).